This T cell receptor beta chain originates from a study of T cells in Graves' hyperthyroidism and ophthalmopathy. V shed 5 bases and J shed 4 bases, with 11 bases lying between them. The CDR3 loop spans 13 amino acids. The germline V gene has CDR1 SGHVS and CDR2 FNYEAQ. RNA transcripts yielded amplified TCR beta CDR3 regions. TCR CDR3 underwent first-round RT-PCR with the HTBI primer set. From the multiplex PCR reads, TCRdb called clonotypes with MiXCR, one entry per CDR3 protein. The profile covers 700,000 to 950,000 distinct CDR3 sequences, with around 40% appearing a single time and roughly 30% taken by the ten largest. This clonotype has at least ten counts.

The chain employs TRBV7-6 and TRBJ1-2; D is undetermined. The specimen sequenced was blood. This TCR derives from a woman between 40 and 55 years old with Graves' hyperthyroidism. CDR3 sequence: CASSQHSGYGYTF. CDR3 bases: TGTGCCAGCAGCCAGCACAGCGGCTATGGCTACACCTTC.